The subject of this entry is one T cell receptor (beta chain). The antigen is undetermined. This same CDR3 is encoded by further DNA sequences in the sample. Germline loops: CDR1 SGDLS, CDR2 YYNGEE. The CDR3 covers 15 residues. With 2 bases clipped from V and 1 base from J, the junction kept 2 bases outside the gene matches. The primer mix had 60 Vbeta and 13 Jbeta primers. Only in-frame clones appear in the TCRdb table, and some are missing; sequencing was by immunoSEQ multiplex PCR. The sample includes 250,000 or so clones, roughly 91% of them seen just once. This record belongs to a study of cytomegalovirus exposure and HLA in healthy donors. Study-wide results and limits: Productive status was seen about 87% or about 30% of the time for most TCR beta V segments in an earlier analysis. V- and J-gene trimming of TCR beta was linked (in a later analysis) to a missense DCLRE1C variant. Immune exposure was documented only through CMV serostatus. In vitro work confirmed that three CMV-associated chains recognize CMV antigens.

The chain employs TRBV9 and TRBJ2-1; 8 nucleotides match TRBD2. This sequence was found in a girl aged 2 to 9 in good health and CMV-seronegative. Source material: PBMCs. The CDR3 sequence: CASSVTGGSYNEQFF. CDR3 DNA: TGTGCCAGCAGCGTTACGGGGGGGTCCTACAATGAGCAGTTCTTC. The full variable domain, completed using reference TRBV9 and TRBJ2-1, is DSGVTQTPKHLITATGQRVTLRCSPRSGDLSVYWYQQSLDQGLQFLIQYYNGEERAKGNILERFSAQQFPDLHSELNLSSLELGDSALYFCASSVTGGSYNEQFFGPGTRLTVL.